This note documents a single T cell receptor (beta chain) sequence. The data belong to a study of cytomegalovirus exposure and HLA in healthy donors. Study overall: Within an early data release were about 85 million unique TCRs drawn from HLA-typed donors.

The PCR employed 60 Vbeta primers together with 13 Jbeta primers. Data came from immunoSEQ multiplex PCR; TCRdb stores just in-frame clones and leaves some out. The sample yields about 95,000 clones, roughly 72% seen once. Germline lookup yields CDR1 SGHNT and CDR2 YYREEE (reference sequence). The germline V and J ends were trimmed by 4 bases and 4 bases, with 20 bases remaining between them. The CDR3 is made up of 17 amino acids. The TCR comes from a man aged 30 to 39 in good health and CMV-seropositive. The rearrangement links TRBV5-4 to TRBJ2-2, with D possibly matching TRBD2 (6 bases). Sequencing was performed on PBMCs. Here the CDR3 reads CASSRDSASGATGELFF. CDR3 nucleotide sequence: TGTGCCAGCAGCCGGGACTCCGCGAGTGGGGCCACCGGGGAGCTGTTTTTT. The complete variable domain, with remaining parts taken from reference TRBV5-4 and TRBJ2-2, reads ETGVTQSPTHLIKTRGQQVTLRCSSQSGHNTVSWYQQALGQGPQFIFQYYREEENGRGNFPPRFSGLQFPNYSSELNVNALELDDSALYLCASSRDSASGATGELFFGEGSRLTVL.